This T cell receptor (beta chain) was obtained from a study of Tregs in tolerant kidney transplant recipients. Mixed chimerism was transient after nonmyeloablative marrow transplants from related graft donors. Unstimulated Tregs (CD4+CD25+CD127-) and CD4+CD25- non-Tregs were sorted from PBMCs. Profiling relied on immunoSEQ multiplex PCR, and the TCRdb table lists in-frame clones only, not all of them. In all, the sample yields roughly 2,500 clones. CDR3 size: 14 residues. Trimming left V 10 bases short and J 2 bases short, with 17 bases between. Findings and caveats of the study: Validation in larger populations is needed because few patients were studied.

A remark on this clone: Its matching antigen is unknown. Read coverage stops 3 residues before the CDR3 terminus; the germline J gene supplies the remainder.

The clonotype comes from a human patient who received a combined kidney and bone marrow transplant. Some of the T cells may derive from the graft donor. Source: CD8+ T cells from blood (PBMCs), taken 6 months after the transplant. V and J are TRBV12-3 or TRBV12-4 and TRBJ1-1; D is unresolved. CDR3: CATIDTLKNTEAFF. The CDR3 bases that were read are TGTGCCACCATCGACACCCTGAAAAACACTGAA.